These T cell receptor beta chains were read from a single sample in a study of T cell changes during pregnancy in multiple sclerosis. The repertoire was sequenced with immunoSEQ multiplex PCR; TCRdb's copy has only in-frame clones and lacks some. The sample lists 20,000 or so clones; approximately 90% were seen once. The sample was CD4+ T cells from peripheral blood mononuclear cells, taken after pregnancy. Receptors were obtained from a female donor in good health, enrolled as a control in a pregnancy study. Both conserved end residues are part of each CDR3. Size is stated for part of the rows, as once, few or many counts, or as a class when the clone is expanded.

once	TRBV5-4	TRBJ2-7	CASSSRASYEQYF
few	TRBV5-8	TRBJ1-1	CASSRQVKGEAFF
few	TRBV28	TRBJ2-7	CASSRTAQYF
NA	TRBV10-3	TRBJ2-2	CAISDRVEGELFF
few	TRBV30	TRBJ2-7	CAWRLQGYEQYF
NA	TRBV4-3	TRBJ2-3	CASSQGGRVGLDTQYF
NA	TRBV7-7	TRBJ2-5	CASSGRGAETQYF
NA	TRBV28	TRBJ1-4	CASSLYPGAGEKLFF
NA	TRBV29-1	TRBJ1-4	CSVAQWTQQNEKLFF
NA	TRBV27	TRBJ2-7	CASTPSRQRRFTYEQYF
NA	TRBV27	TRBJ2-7	CASKAGQGNHEQYF
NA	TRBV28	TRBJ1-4	CASRRPGNFEKLFF
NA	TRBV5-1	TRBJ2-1	CASSLDLLDEQFF
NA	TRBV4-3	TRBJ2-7	CASSQAMTGGGSYEQYF
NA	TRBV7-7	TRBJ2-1	CASSQGTSSYNEQFF
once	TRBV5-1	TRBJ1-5	CASSLAGDSNQPQHF
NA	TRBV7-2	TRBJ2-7	CASSPGTRTYEQYF
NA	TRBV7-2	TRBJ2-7	CASSPRRGVRNEQYF
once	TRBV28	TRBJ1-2	CASKEGIRGGYTF
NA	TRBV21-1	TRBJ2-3	CASSKAWFLAGGTDTQYF
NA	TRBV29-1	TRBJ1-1	CSGLGRGGSEAFF
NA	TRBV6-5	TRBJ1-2	CASSYSWAADGYTF
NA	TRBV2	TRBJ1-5	CASTQGLAPQHF